A selection of T cell receptor beta chains follows, all from one sample in a study of T cells in Graves' hyperthyroidism and ophthalmopathy. TCRdb itself ran the multiplex PCR reads through MiXCR, one entry per CDR3 protein. The sample includes 480,000 or so distinct CDR3 sequences, about 45% of them seen just once. Material for sequencing was peripheral blood or thyroid tissue (not recorded which). The receptors stem from an adult woman with Graves' disease, either hyperthyroidism or ophthalmopathy (not recorded which). CDR3s include the opening cysteine and the closing phenylalanine or tryptophan. Each record gives: CDR3 protein, CDR3 DNA, V gene, D gene, clone size, CDR3 length, J gene. A D gene is named only where the DNA matches it firmly. Clone size, where shown, is once, few, many, or a class for clones that have expanded.

CASSTRHGGAEQYF | TGTGCCAGTAGTACCCGTCACGGAGGGGCCGAGCAGTACTTC | TRBV10-3 | - | - | 14 | TRBJ2-7
CSARDPISEQYF | TGCAGTGCTAGGGATCCAATCTCCGAGCAGTACTTC | TRBV20-1 | - | once | 12 | TRBJ2-7
CSARRTGSSPLHF | TGCAGTGCTAGACGGACAGGGAGCTCACCCCTCCACTTT | TRBV20-1 | TRBD1 | many | 13 | TRBJ1-6
CASSHRDRLDEKLFF | TGTGCCAGCAGCCACCGGGACAGGTTGGATGAAAAACTGTTTTTT | TRBV7-9 | TRBD1 | few | 15 | TRBJ1-4
CASSVRGFGEAFF | TGTGCCAGCAGCGTCAGGGGTTTTGGTGAAGCTTTCTTT | TRBV9 | - | - | 13 | TRBJ1-1
CASSPPPGLSYEQYF | TGTGCCAGCAGCCCACCTCCGGGACTCTCCTACGAGCAGTACTTC | TRBV7-2 | - | many | 15 | TRBJ2-7
CASSLAYHYTF | TGTGCCAGCAGTTTAGCATACCACTACACCTTC | TRBV12-3/TRBV12-4 | - | - | 11 | TRBJ1-2
CIVSDRVDYYNSPPLELFF | TGCATTGTCAGTGATAGAGTCGATTATTACAATTCACCCCCGTTGGAGCTGTTTTTT | TRBV29-1 | - | - | 19 | TRBJ2-2
CASSLDRDHSYEQYF | TGTGCCAGTAGTTTGGACAGGGACCATTCCTACGAGCAGTACTTC | TRBV19 | TRBD1 | - | 15 | TRBJ2-7
CASSLIYQPQHF | TGTGCCAGCAGTTTAATCTATCAGCCCCAGCATTTT | TRBV28 | - | - | 12 | TRBJ1-5
CSVEGAISGNTIYF | TGCAGCGTTGAAGGGGCAATCTCTGGAAACACCATATATTTT | TRBV29-1 | - | once | 14 | TRBJ1-3
CSVEAGEEETQYF | TGCAGCGTTGAGGCGGGAGAGGAAGAGACCCAGTACTTC | TRBV29-1 | TRBD2 | - | 13 | TRBJ2-5
CASSPQGGVVETQYF | TGTGCCAGCAGCCCTCAGGGGGGGGTCGTAGAGACCCAGTACTTC | TRBV7-9 | - | - | 15 | TRBJ2-5
CASSMYPGTGELFF | TGTGCCAGTAGCATGTACCCAGGCACCGGGGAGCTGTTTTTT | TRBV19 | - | many | 14 | TRBJ2-2
CSASTVDEKLFF | TGCAGTGCTAGCACAGTGGATGAAAAACTGTTTTTT | TRBV20-1 | - | - | 12 | TRBJ1-4
CASSLIAGAYEQYF | TGTGCCAGCAGCTTAATTGCGGGGGCTTACGAGCAGTACTTC | TRBV19 | - | few | 14 | TRBJ2-7
CASSPSTRPFSYEQYF | TGTGCCAGCAGCCCGTCAACAAGGCCTTTCTCCTACGAGCAGTACTTC | TRBV9 | - | - | 16 | TRBJ2-7
CASSSSGTGHVSEAFF | TGCGCCAGCAGCTCCTCCGGGACAGGGCACGTATCTGAAGCTTTCTTT | TRBV5-1 | TRBD1 | many | 16 | TRBJ1-1
CAISGDNVLTF | TGTGCCATCAGTGGGGACAACGTCCTGACTTTC | TRBV10-3 | - | - | 11 | TRBJ2-6
CASSMTANTEAFF | TGTGCCAGCAGCATGACAGCGAACACTGAAGCTTTCTTT | TRBV7-3 | - | - | 13 | TRBJ1-1
CASSEHLENQPQHF | TGCGCCAGCAGTGAGCATCTGGAGAATCAGCCCCAGCATTTT | TRBV10-2 | - | - | 14 | TRBJ1-5
CASSESGGNQPQHF | TGTGCCAGCAGTGAATCGGGGGGCAATCAGCCCCAGCATTTT | TRBV2 | - | - | 14 | TRBJ1-5
CASSLFGKTYEQYF | TGTGCCAGCAGTTTATTCGGGAAGACCTACGAGCAGTACTTC | TRBV27 | - | - | 14 | TRBJ2-7
CSVEGTNYGYTF | TGCAGCGTTGAAGGGACTAACTATGGCTACACCTTC | TRBV29-1 | - | many | 12 | TRBJ1-2
CASSLAGSETQYF | TGTGCCAGCAGCTTGGCGGGCTCGGAGACCCAGTACTTC | TRBV11-2 | - | many | 13 | TRBJ2-5
CAISGAIEQYF | TGTGCCATCAGTGGCGCCATCGAGCAGTACTTC | TRBV10-3 | - | - | 11 | TRBJ2-7
CSAKGLRGEAFF | TGCAGTGCTAAGGGACTCAGGGGTGAAGCTTTCTTT | TRBV20-1 | - | many | 12 | TRBJ1-1
CSARGTGSTYGYTF | TGCAGTGCTAGGGGGACAGGGTCGACTTATGGCTACACCTTC | TRBV20-1 | TRBD1 | - | 14 | TRBJ1-2
CASSPTVAGVEQYF | TGTGCCAGCAGCCCGACGGTGGCCGGGGTCGAGCAGTACTTC | TRBV9 | - | once | 14 | TRBJ2-7